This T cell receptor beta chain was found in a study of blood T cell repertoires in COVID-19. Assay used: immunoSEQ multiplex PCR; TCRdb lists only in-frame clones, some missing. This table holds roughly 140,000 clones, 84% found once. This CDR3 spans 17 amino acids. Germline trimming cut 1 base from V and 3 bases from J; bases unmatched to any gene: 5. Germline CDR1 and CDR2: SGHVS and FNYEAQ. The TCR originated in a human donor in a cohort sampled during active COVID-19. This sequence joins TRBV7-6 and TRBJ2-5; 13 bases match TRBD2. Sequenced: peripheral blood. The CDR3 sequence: CASSLGGLAGSKETQYF. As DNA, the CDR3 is TGTGCCAGCAGCTTAGGGGGACTAGCGGGGTCGAAAGAGACCCAGTACTTC.